This T cell receptor beta chain emerged from a study of early T cells in non-severe SARS-CoV-2 infection. Study-wide context: Sequenced bulk RNA came from whole blood that was unsorted, and chains were unpaired. Study results and caveats: Matching against VDJdb likely underestimated virus-specific expansions, favoring anti-spike CD8.

This clonotype has ten or more counts. Its cognate antigen is unknown. Individual cDNA molecules were tagged with unique molecular identifiers. TCRdb reprocessed the 5' RACE reads via MiXCR and lists one record per CDR3 protein. This sample has over 25,000 distinct CDR3 sequences, with roughly 5.9% found just once. This CDR3 is built from 18 residues. CDR1 and CDR2 (germline): SGHAT, FQNNGV. V lost 7 bases to trimming and J lost 0 bases; unmatched junction nucleotides: 13. The genes are TRBV11-2 and TRBJ2-2, with 8 bases fitting TRBD1. The sequence derives from an adult who was a healthcare worker with PCR-confirmed SARS-CoV-2 infection or an uninfected control (not recorded which). Specimen: whole blood. In DNA form, the CDR3 reads TGTGCCAGCACCTTGGGACAGGCGGGACTCGCGAACACCGGGGAGCTGTTTTTT. The encoded protein is CASTLGQAGLANTGELFF.